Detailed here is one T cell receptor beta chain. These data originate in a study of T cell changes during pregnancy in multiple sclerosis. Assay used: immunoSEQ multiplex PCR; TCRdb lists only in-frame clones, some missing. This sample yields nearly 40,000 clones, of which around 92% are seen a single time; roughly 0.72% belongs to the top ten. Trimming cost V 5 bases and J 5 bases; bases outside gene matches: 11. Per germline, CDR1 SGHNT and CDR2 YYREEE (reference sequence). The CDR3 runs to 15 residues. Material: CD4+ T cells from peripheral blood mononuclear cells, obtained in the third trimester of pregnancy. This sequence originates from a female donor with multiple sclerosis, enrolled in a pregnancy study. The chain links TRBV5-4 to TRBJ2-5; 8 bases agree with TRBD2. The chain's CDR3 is CASSLTSGRRETQYF. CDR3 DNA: TGTGCCAGCAGTCTCACTAGCGGTCGTCGGGAGACCCAGTACTTC.